This entry lists 32 T cell receptor beta chains sequenced from one sample in a study of CD8 T cells in Susac syndrome. When the RNA was reverse transcribed, random hexamers were used with an input of about 0.45 to 1 ug. MiXCR was run by TCRdb on the immunoSEQ multiplex PCR reads, yielding one entry per CDR3 protein. The sample includes 150,000 to 200,000 distinct CDR3 sequences, around 94% of them seen just once. Material: CD4+ T cells from PBMCs. Receptor source: a human donor in good health.

The rearrangement joins TRBV6-2 or TRBV6-3 to TRBJ2-4; perhaps TRBD2 as D (5 bases). CDR1 and CDR2 from the germline V gene are MNHEY and SVGEGT. The V gene lost 7 bases and the J gene lost 3 bases, with 16 bases spanning the gap. The CDR3 loop spans 15 amino acids. The CDR3 DNA is TGTGCCAGCAATCCTCACCGGGCGGGCAAAAACATTCAGTACTTC. Its translation: CASNPHRAGKNIQYF.

The chain couples TRBV27 to TRBJ1-6; TRBD1 aligns across 8 bases. This CDR3 region has 15 residues. CDR1 MNHEY and CDR2 SMNVEV come from the germline V gene (reference sequence). The V gene end was trimmed by 5 bases and the J gene end by 9 bases; junction bases not matched to a gene: 9. CDR3 DNA sequence: TGTGCCAGCAGTAGACAGACAGGGGTCGGTTCACCCCTCCACTTT. This sequence encodes CASSRQTGVGSPLHF.

This clonotype was seen a handful of times. This rearrangement joins TRBV7-9 to TRBJ2-3; D not certain. The CDR3 loop spans 12 amino acids. CDR1 and CDR2 (germline): SEHNR, FQNEAQ (reference sequence). Trimming left V 1 base short and J 4 bases short, with 3 bases between. CDR3 nucleotides: TGTGCCAGCAGCTTAGTCTCAGATACGCAGTATTTT. Amino acid sequence: CASSLVSDTQYF.

The rearrangement joins TRBV28 to TRBJ1-1, with D possibly TRBD1 on 6 matching bases. V shed 7 bases and J shed 5 bases, with 17 bases lying between them. CDR3 length: 14 amino acids. Germline CDR1 and CDR2: MDHEN and SYDVKM. The chain's CDR3 is CASTIGGARTEAFF. The CDR3 DNA reads TGTGCCAGCACCATAGGGGGGGCGCGGACTGAAGCTTTCTTT.

The chain joins TRBV30 to TRBJ1-1; TRBD1 is a possible D gene (6 bases). Germline loops: CDR1 GTSNPN, CDR2 SVGIG (reference sequence). The length of the CDR3 is 15 residues. Trimming removed 4 bases from V and 5 bases from J, with 20 bases in between. In nucleotides, the CDR3 is TGTGCCTGGACCCCCGGGGGGGCCCCGTGGACTGAAGCTTTCTTT. Encoded protein: CAWTPGGAPWTEAFF.

The chain uses TRBV4-2 and TRBJ2-3, with 10 bases identical to TRBD1. The CDR3 has 14 amino acids. Germline-derived CDR1 and CDR2 are LGHNA and YNFKEQ. Unmatched junction bases numbered 4, after V lost 4 bases and J lost 6 bases. In nucleotides, the CDR3 is TGTGCCAGCAGCCCGGGACAGGGGTTCGATACGCAGTATTTT. Amino acid sequence: CASSPGQGFDTQYF.

The chain joins TRBV30 to TRBJ1-6, with D perhaps TRBD1 (6 bases). The germline V gene encodes CDR1 GTSNPN and CDR2 SVGIG (reference sequence). CDR3 length: 16 amino acids. The V gene lost 6 bases and the J gene lost 10 bases, with 25 bases spanning the gap. The CDR3 bases are TGTGCCTGCCAGAGTGCGGGATCAGGGGCCCGCTCACCCCTCCACTTT. Amino acids: CACQSAGSGARSPLHF. Full variable domain (outside the CDR3, taken from reference TRBV30 and TRBJ1-6): SQTIHQWPATLVQPVGSPLSLECTVEGTSNPNLYWYRQAAGRGLQLLFYSVGIGQISSEVPQNLSASRPQDRQFILSSKKLLLSDSGFYLCACQSAGSGARSPLHFGNGTRLTVT.

The chain links TRBV28 to TRBJ2-7; tentative D call: TRBD2 (6 bases). CDR3 size: 15 residues. V lost 4 bases, J lost 3 bases, and 16 bases lay in between. Germline V lookup: CDR1 MDHEN, CDR2 SYDVKM. CDR3 protein: CASSSPPGGDYEQYF. The CDR3, as DNA: TGTGCCAGCAGTTCCCCACCCGGGGGTGACTACGAGCAGTACTTC.

The chain employs TRBV20-1 and TRBJ2-3; D might be TRBD1 (5 bases). CDR3 size: 14 residues. The germline V gene has CDR1 DFQATT and CDR2 SNEGSKA (reference sequence). V was pared by 0 bases and J by 1 base, with 8 bases between. CDR3: CSARDLQGTDTQYF. The CDR3 coding sequence is TGCAGTGCTAGAGACCTACAGGGCACAGATACGCAGTATTTT.

The chain recombines TRBV9 with TRBJ2-7, with TRBD2 matching 8 bases. CDR3 size: 14 residues. J lost 2 bases, V lost 0 bases, and 1 base had no gene match. From germline, CDR1 is SGDLS and CDR2 YYNGEE. CDR3 nucleotides: TGTGCCAGCAGCGTAGCAGCGGGGGCCTACGAGCAGTACTTC. It encodes CASSVAAGAYEQYF.

This chain links TRBV12-3 or TRBV12-4 with TRBJ1-1; 7 bases fit TRBD1. CDR3 length equals 14 residues. V shed 5 bases and J 4 bases; nucleotides not matched to a gene: 7. The CDR3 spells CASSAGQTLTEAFF. The CDR3 DNA reads TGTGCCAGCAGTGCGGGACAGACCCTCACTGAAGCTTTCTTT.

The chain combines TRBV20-1 with TRBJ2-3; no clear D. The CDR3 runs to 15 residues. Trimming took 0 bases from V and 2 from J, leaving 12 bases between them. The germline CDR1 and CDR2 sequences are DFQATT and SNEGSKA (reference sequence). CDR3 sequence: CSARDLVDATDTQYF. Written as DNA, the CDR3 is TGCAGTGCTAGAGATCTGGTCGACGCCACAGATACGCAGTATTTT.

This chain joins TRBV6-2 or TRBV6-3 and TRBJ2-5; 7 bases are a match to TRBD1. J gave up 2 bases and V 6 bases, and 12 bases lay outside the gene matches. Per germline, CDR1 MNHEY and CDR2 SVGEGT. The CDR3 is 16 amino acids. The CDR3 coding sequence is TGTGCCAGCAGCTACACAGGGGCAGAACTTCAAGAGACCCAGTACTTC. It specifies CASSYTGAELQETQYF.

The chain has TRBV28 and TRBJ2-7, with 9 bases matching TRBD2. This CDR3 is built from 14 residues. The germline gives CDR1 MDHEN, CDR2 SYDVKM. The ends lost 2 bases at V and 6 bases at J; junction bases unmatched: 5. The CDR3 here is CASSLLAGSLEQYF. CDR3 bases: TGTGCCAGCAGTTTACTAGCGGGGTCTCTCGAGCAGTACTTC.

The chain has TRBV20-1 and TRBJ2-1; D remains ambiguous. The CDR3 extends over 15 amino acids. Trimming took off 3 bases at V and 5 bases at J, with 17 bases between the two ends. Germline values: CDR1 DFQATT, CDR2 SNEGSKA (reference sequence). In DNA, the CDR3 is TGCAGTGCTAGCGGTCTAGGGTCCATTAACAATGAGCAGTTCTTC. This codes for CSASGLGSINNEQFF.

This chain uses TRBV28 with TRBJ2-7; the D is unclear. The germline gives CDR1 MDHEN, CDR2 SYDVKM. The CDR3 extends over 15 amino acids. V lost 4 bases and J lost 2, with 15 bases in between. For the CDR3, the DNA is TGTGCCAGCAGTTCGGTCGGCAGATCACCCTACGAGCAGTACTTC. It codes for CASSSVGRSPYEQYF.

The chain carries TRBV6-2 or TRBV6-3 and TRBJ1-6, with a possible D match to TRBD1 (5 bases). From germline, CDR1 is MNHEY and CDR2 SVGEGT. This CDR3 is built from 12 residues. Trimming took off 8 bases at V and 9 bases at J, with 11 bases between the two ends. The CDR3 DNA reads as TGTGCCAGCCGAGGGGAGGGTTCACCCCTCCACTTT. Protein: CASRGEGSPLHF.

The gene calls are TRBV7-8 and TRBJ2-3; TRBD1 or TRBD2 may be the D gene (6 bases each). Trimming removed 2 bases from V and 4 bases from J, with 16 bases in between. CDR3 length: 16 amino acids. Germline-derived CDR1 and CDR2 are SGHVS and FQNEAQ. CDR3 amino acids: CASSLRGAGRADTQYF. The CDR3 region has the DNA TGTGCCAGCAGCTTAAGGGGGGCAGGGCGAGCAGATACGCAGTATTTT.

The chain couples TRBV14 to TRBJ1-4; 9 bases are shared with TRBD1. The CDR3 totals 14 residues. The junction had 4 bases not matched to a gene; V was cut back by 4 bases and J by 7 bases. The V gene's germline CDR1 is SGHDN and CDR2 FVKESK. The CDR3, as DNA: TGTGCCAGCAGCCCCCGACAGGGGGGTGAAAAACTGTTTTTT. It encodes CASSPRQGGEKLFF. Full variable domain (remainder filled in from reference TRBV14 and TRBJ1-4): EAGVTQFPSHSVIEKGQTVTLRCDPISGHDNLYWYRRVMGKEIKFLLHFVKESKQDESGMPNNRFLAERTGGTYSTLKVQPAELEDSGVYFCASSPRQGGEKLFFGSGTQLSVL.

The chain combines TRBV20-1 with TRBJ1-1; TRBD1 matches at 10 bases. V lost 1 base, J lost 4 bases, and 0 bases stayed unmatched. CDR3 length equals 13 residues. Germline-derived CDR1 and CDR2 are DFQATT and SNEGSKA (reference sequence). The CDR3 coding sequence is TGCAGTGCTAGAGGGACAGGGGGCACTGAAGCTTTCTTT. Translated: CSARGTGGTEAFF.

The genes are TRBV7-2 and TRBJ1-6; D remains unclear. Germline V gene lookup returns CDR1 SGHTA and CDR2 FQGNSA. CDR3 length: 15 residues. Trimming removed 5 bases at V and 7 bases at J, with 15 bases between. The CDR3 loop reads CASSPWREGNSPLHF. DNA of the CDR3: TGTGCCAGCAGCCCCTGGCGTGAGGGCAATTCACCCCTCCACTTT.

The gene calls are TRBV29-1 and TRBJ2-3; D not resolved. This CDR3 spans 12 amino acids. From germline, CDR1 is SQVTM and CDR2 ANQGSEA. In nucleotides, the CDR3 is TGCATCTCCACCGGGCTCACAGATACGCAGTATTTT. Protein: CISTGLTDTQYF.

In its sample, this clonotype was seen a few times. This chain uses TRBV20-1 with TRBJ1-5, with D perhaps matching TRBD1 (5 bases). Germline assignment: CDR1 DFQATT and CDR2 SNEGSKA (reference sequence). Trimming stripped 1 base from V and 2 bases from J, with 6 bases between. CDR3 length: 13 amino acids. The CDR3 is CSARGGGNQPQHF. In DNA form, the CDR3 reads TGCAGTGCTAGAGGGGGCGGCAATCAGCCCCAGCATTTT.

The V call is TRBV20-1, the J call TRBJ1-4, with 12 bases aligning to TRBD1. Germline lookup yields CDR1 DFQATT and CDR2 SNEGSKA (reference sequence). After removal of 5 bases from V and 5 bases from J, the junction contained 15 bases not matched to a gene. CDR3 length: 18 amino acids. The DNA for the CDR3 is TGCAGTGCTCAACTAACCCCGGGACAGGGGGCGGCAAATGAAAAACTGTTTTTT. It specifies CSAQLTPGQGAANEKLFF.

The chain recombines TRBV28 with TRBJ2-7, with TRBD1 identical over 7 bases. Unmatched junction bases numbered 6, after V lost 4 bases and J lost 0 bases. Germline CDR1 is MDHEN and CDR2 is SYDVKM. The CDR3 runs 15 residues. As DNA, the CDR3 is TGTGCCAGCAGTTCTCCCGGGACAGCCTCCTACGAGCAGTACTTC. Its translation is CASSSPGTASYEQYF.

This clonotype has more than one count but fewer than ten. The chain joins TRBV28 to TRBJ2-3; the D is unclear. Trimming shortened V by 4 bases and J by 2 bases, and 4 bases separated the two germline ends. Germline V gene sequence: CDR1 MDHEN, CDR2 SYDVKM. There are 12 residues in the CDR3. The CDR3 DNA follows: TGTGCCAGCAGTTCGGACACAGATACGCAGTATTTT. It specifies CASSSDTDTQYF.

This rearrangement joins TRBV27 to TRBJ1-2; 9 positions agree with TRBD1. The CDR3 spans 14 residues. Trimming cost V 2 bases and J 4 bases; bases outside gene matches: 2. CDR1 is MNHEY, CDR2 SMNVEV, per germline (reference sequence). The CDR3 coding sequence is TGTGCCAGCAGTTTAAGGGGACAGGGCTATGGCTACACCTTC. Protein sequence: CASSLRGQGYGYTF.

The rearrangement uses TRBV12-3 or TRBV12-4 and TRBJ2-1; no clear D gene. CDR3 length: 11 residues. The V end lost 5 bases, the J end lost 10 bases, and 9 bases lay between the germline ends. CDR3: CASSPQREQFF. The CDR3 nucleotides are TGTGCCAGCAGTCCTCAACGCGAGCAGTTCTTC.

This rearrangement joins TRBV25-1 to TRBJ1-5, with no clear D. The germline gives CDR1 MGHDK, CDR2 SYGVNS. This CDR3 region has 13 residues. Trimming cost V 8 bases and J 7 bases, with 15 bases left between them. The chain's CDR3 is CASEPGGGQPQHF. Written as DNA, the CDR3 is TGTGCCAGCGAGCCGGGCGGAGGCCAGCCCCAGCATTTT.

J is TRBJ1-4 and V is TRBV28; D is perhaps TRBD1 (5 bases). This CDR3 comprises 13 residues. The V and J ends lost 3 bases and 7 bases respectively, with 9 bases between them. Germline V gene data show CDR1 as MDHEN and CDR2 as SYDVKM. The CDR3 DNA is TGTGCCAGCAGTTTGGGGGGAATTGAAAAACTGTTTTTT. This gives the protein CASSLGGIEKLFF. Drawing the rest from reference TRBV28 and TRBJ1-4, the complete variable domain is DVKVTQSSRYLVKRTGEKVFLECVQDMDHENMFWYRQDPGLGLRLIYFSYDVKMKEKGDIPEGYSVSREKKERFSLILESASTNQTSMYLCASSLGGIEKLFFGSGTQLSVL.

This chain uses TRBV29-1 with TRBJ2-2; D is ambiguous. CDR3 size: 12 residues. V dropped 5 bases and J dropped 1 base, with 5 bases sitting between them. Germline CDR1 reads SQVTM; CDR2 reads ANQGSEA. DNA of the CDR3: TGCAGCGTTTATGAGAACACCGGGGAGCTGTTTTTT. As protein: CSVYENTGELFF.

The chain uses TRBV7-9 and TRBJ1-6; 10 bases match TRBD1. J was trimmed by 8 bases and V by 4 bases; bases with no gene match: 2. CDR1 and CDR2 (germline): SEHNR, FQNEAQ (reference sequence). The CDR3 sequence is 14 residues long. The CDR3 bases are TGTGCCAGCAGCTCGGGGACAGGGGATTCACCCCTCCACTTT. Translated: CASSSGTGDSPLHF.